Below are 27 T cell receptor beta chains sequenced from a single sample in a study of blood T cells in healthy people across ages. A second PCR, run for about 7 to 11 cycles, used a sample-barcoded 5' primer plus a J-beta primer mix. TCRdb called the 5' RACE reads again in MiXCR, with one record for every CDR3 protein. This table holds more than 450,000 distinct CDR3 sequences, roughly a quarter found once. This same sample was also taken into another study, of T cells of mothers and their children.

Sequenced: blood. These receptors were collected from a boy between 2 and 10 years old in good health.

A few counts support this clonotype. CDR3 protein: CASSFGTSGDLQETQYF. The CDR3 coding sequence is TGCGCCAGCAGCTTCGGGACTAGCGGAGACCTTCAAGAGACCCAGTACTTC. The V gene is TRBV5-1, the J gene TRBJ2-5; 11 positions match TRBD2. CDR3 length: 17 residues. Germline V gene data show CDR1 as SGHRS and CDR2 as YFSETQ. V gave up 2 bases and J gave up 2 bases; unmatched junction bases: 8.

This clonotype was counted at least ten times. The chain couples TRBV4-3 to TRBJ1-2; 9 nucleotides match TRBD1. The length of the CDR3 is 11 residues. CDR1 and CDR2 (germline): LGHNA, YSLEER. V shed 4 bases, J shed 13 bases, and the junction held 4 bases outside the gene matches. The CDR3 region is CASSRDRAITF. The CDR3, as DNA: TGCGCCAGCAGCCGGGACAGGGCTATCACCTTC.

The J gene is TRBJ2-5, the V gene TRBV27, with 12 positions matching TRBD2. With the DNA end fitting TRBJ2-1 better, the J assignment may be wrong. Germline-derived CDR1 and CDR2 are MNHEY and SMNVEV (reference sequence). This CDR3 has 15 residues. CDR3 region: CASSPSGRVGDEQFF. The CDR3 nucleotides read TGTGCCAGCAGCCCTAGCGGGAGGGTTGGAGATGAGCAGTTCTTC.

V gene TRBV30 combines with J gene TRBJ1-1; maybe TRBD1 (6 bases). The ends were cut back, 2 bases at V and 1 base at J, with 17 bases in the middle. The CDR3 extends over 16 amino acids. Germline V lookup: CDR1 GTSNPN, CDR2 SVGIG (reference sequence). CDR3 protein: CAWSQPRTAENTEAFF. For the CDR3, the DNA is TGTGCCTGGAGTCAACCCAGGACAGCCGAGAACACTGAAGCTTTCTTT.

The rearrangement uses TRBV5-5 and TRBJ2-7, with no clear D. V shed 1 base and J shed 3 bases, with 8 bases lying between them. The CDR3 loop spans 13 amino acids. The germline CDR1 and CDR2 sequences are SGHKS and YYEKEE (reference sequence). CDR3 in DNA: TGTGCCAGCAGCTTGAGTACGAACTACGAGCAGTACTTC. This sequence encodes CASSLSTNYEQYF.

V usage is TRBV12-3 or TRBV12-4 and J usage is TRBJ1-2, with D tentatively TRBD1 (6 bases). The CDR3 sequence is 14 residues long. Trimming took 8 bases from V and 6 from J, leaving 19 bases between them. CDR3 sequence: CASGRLQGTNGYTF. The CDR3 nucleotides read TGTGCCAGCGGCCGTCTCCAGGGGACTAATGGCTACACCTTC.

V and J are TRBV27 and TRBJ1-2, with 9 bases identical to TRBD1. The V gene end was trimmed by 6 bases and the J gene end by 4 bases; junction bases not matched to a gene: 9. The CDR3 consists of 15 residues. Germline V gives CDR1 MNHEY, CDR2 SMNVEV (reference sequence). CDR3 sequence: CASRHAEGQGYGYTF. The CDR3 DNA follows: TGTGCCAGCAGACACGCGGAGGGACAGGGCTATGGCTACACCTTC.

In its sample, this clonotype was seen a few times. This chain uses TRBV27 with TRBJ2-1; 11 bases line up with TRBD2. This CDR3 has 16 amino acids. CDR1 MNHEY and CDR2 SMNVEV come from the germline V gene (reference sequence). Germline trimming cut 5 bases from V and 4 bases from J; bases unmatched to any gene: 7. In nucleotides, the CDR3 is TGTGCCAGCAGTCCTGGGACTAGCGGAATTTACAATGAGCAGTTCTTC. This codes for CASSPGTSGIYNEQFF.

CDR3 sequence: CASSPSRRGRAHNEQFF. The CDR3 region has the DNA TGTGCCAGCAGTCCTTCGCGTCGCGGGAGGGCCCACAATGAGCAGTTCTTC. This chain links TRBV28 with TRBJ2-1; 9 positions match TRBD2. The CDR3 length is 17 residues. After removal of 5 bases from V and 5 bases from J, the junction contained 13 bases not matched to a gene. Germline CDR1 and CDR2: MDHEN and SYDVKM.

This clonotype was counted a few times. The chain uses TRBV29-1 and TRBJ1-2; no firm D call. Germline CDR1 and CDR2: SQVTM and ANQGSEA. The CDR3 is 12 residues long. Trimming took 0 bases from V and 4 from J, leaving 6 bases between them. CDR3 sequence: CSVEDRSYGYTF. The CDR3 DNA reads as TGCAGCGTTGAAGATCGAAGCTATGGCTACACCTTC.

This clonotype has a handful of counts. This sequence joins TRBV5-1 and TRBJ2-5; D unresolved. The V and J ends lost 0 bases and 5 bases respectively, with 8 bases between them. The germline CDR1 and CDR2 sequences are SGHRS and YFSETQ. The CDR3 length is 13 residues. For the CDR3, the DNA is TGCGCCAGCAGCTTGGCCCCGGAGGAGACCCAGTACTTC. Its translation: CASSLAPEETQYF.

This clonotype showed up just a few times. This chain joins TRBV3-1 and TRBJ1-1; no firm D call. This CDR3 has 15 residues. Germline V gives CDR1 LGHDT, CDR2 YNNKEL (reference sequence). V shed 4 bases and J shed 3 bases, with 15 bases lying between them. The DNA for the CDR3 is TGTGCCAGCAGCCCCGGATTTGATGTTGACACTGAAGCTTTCTTT. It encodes CASSPGFDVDTEAFF.

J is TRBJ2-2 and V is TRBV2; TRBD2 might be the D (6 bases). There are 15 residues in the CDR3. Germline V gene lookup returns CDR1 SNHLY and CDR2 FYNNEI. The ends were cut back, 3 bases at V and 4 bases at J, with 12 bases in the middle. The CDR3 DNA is TGTGCCAGCAGTGATGCGGGATCGTTCACCGGGGAGCTGTTTTTT. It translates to CASSDAGSFTGELFF. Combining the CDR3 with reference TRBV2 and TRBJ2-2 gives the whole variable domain EPEVTQTPSHQVTQMGQEVILRCVPISNHLYFYWYRQILGQKVEFLVSFYNNEISEKSEIFDDQFSVERPDGSNFTLKIRSTKLEDSAMYFCASSDAGSFTGELFFGEGSRLTVL.

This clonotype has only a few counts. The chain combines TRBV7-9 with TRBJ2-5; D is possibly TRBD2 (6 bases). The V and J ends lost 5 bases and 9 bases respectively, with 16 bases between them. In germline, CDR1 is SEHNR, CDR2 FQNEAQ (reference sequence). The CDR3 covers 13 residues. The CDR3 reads CASSLGTPGAQYF. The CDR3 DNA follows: TGTGCCAGCAGCCTCGGGACTCCCGGGGCCCAGTACTTC. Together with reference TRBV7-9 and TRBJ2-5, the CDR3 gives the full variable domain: DTGVSQNPRHKITKRGQNVTFRCDPISEHNRLYWYRQTLGQGPEFLTYFQNEAQLEKSRLLSDRFSAERPKGSFSTLEIQRTEQGDSAMYLCASSLGTPGAQYFGPGTRLLVL.

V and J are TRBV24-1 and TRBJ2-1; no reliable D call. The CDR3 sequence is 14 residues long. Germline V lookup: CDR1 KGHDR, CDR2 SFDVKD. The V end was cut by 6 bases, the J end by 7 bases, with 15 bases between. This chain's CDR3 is CATSPGYQTNEQFF. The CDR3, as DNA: TGTGCCACCAGTCCCGGTTACCAAACAAATGAGCAGTTCTTC.

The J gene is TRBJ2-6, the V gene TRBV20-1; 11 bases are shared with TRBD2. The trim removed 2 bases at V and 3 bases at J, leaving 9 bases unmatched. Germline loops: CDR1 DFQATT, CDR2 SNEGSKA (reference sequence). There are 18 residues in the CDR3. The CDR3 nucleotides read TGCAGTGCTAGACCGCTAGCGGGGGGTTTGGATGGGGCCAACGTCCTGACTTTC. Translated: CSARPLAGGLDGANVLTF.

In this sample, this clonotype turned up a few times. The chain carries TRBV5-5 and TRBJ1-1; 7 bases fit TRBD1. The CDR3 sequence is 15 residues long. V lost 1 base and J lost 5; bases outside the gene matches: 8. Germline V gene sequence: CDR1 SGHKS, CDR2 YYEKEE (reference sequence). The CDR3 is CASSLTGARGTEAFF. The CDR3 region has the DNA TGTGCCAGCAGCTTGACAGGGGCGAGGGGAACTGAAGCTTTCTTT. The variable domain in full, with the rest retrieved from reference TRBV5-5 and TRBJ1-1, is DAGVTQSPTHLIKTRGQQVTLRCSPISGHKSVSWYQQVLGQGPQFIFQYYEKEERGRGNFPDRFSARQFPNYSSELNVNALLLGDSALYLCASSLTGARGTEAFFGQGTRLTVV.

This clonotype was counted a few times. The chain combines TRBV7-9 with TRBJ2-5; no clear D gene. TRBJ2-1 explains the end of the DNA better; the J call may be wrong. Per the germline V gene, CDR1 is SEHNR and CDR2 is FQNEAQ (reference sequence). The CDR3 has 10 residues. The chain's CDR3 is CASSLGGQFF. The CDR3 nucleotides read TGTGCCAGCAGCCTGGGTGGGCAGTTCTTC.

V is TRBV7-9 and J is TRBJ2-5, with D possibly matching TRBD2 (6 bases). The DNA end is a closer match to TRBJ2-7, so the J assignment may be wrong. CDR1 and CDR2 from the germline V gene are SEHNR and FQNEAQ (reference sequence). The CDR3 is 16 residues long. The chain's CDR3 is CASSSERLVLNYEQYF. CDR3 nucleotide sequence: TGTGCCAGCAGCTCAGAGAGACTAGTGCTGAACTACGAGCAGTACTTC.

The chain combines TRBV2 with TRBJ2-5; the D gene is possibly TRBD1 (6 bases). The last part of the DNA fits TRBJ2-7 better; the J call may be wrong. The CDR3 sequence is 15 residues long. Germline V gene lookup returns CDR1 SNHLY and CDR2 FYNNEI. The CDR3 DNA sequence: TGTGCCAGCAGTGAAGGACAGGTCATCTCCTACGAGCAGTACTTC. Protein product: CASSEGQVISYEQYF.

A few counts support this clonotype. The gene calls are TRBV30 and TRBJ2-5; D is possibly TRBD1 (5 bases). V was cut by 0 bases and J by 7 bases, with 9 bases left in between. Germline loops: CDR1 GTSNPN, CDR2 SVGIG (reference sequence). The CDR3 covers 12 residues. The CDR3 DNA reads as TGTGCCTGGAGTGTCAGGGCTGGGACCCAGTACTTC. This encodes CAWSVRAGTQYF.

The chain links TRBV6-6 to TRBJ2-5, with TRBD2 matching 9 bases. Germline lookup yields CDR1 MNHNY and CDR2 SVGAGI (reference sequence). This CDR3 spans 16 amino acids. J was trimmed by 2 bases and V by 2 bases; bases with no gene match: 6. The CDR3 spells CASSYGSSGAQETQYF. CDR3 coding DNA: TGTGCCAGCAGTTACGGGTCTAGCGGGGCTCAAGAGACCCAGTACTTC.

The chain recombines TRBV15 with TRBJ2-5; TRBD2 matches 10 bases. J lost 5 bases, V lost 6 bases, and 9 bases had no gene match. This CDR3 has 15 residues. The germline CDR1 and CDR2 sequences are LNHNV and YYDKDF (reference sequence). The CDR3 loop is CATSGPGLAKETQYF. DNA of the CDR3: TGTGCCACCAGTGGGCCGGGACTAGCGAAGGAGACCCAGTACTTC.

CDR3 bases: TGTGCTAGTGTGCAGGGTATGTTTGAAGCTTTCTTT. Protein: CASVQGMFEAFF. The gene calls are TRBV12-5 and TRBJ1-1, with TRBD1 as a possible D gene (5 bases). The CDR3 length is 12 residues. Germline V CDR1 and CDR2: LGHNT, FRNRAP. Trimming cost V 7 bases and J 7 bases, with 13 bases left between them.

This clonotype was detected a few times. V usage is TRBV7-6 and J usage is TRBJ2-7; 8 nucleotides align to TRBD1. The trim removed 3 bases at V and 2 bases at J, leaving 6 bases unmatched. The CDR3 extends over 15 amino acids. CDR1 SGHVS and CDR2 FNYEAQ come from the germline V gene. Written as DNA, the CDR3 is TGTGCCAGCAGCTTGCAGACAGGGGTTGCCTACGAGCAGTACTTC. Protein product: CASSLQTGVAYEQYF.

The CDR3 spells CASSPRVGTQYF. CDR3 coding DNA: TGTGCCAGCAGTCCCAGGGTTGGGACCCAGTACTTC. The chain carries TRBV6-5 and TRBJ2-5; D is perhaps TRBD1 (5 bases). The V end was cut by 5 bases, the J end by 7 bases, with 11 bases between. CDR3 length: 12 residues. Germline values: CDR1 MNHEY, CDR2 SVGAGI.

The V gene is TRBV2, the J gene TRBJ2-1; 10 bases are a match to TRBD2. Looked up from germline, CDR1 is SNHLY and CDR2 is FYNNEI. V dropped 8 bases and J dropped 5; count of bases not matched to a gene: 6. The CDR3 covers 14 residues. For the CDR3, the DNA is TGTGCCAGCCAAACTAGCGGGATGGACAATGAGCAGTTCTTC. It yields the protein CASQTSGMDNEQFF. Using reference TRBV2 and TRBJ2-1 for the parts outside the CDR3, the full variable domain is EPEVTQTPSHQVTQMGQEVILRCVPISNHLYFYWYRQILGQKVEFLVSFYNNEISEKSEIFDDQFSVERPDGSNFTLKIRSTKLEDSAMYFCASQTSGMDNEQFFGPGTRLTVL.